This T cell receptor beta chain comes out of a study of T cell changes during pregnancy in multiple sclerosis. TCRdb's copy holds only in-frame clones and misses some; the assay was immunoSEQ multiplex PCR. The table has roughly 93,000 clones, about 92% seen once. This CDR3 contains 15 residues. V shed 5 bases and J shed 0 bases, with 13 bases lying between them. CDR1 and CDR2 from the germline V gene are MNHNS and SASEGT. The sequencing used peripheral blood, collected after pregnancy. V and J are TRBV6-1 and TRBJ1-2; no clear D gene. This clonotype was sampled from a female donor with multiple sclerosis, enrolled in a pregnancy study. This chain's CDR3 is CASSPRLLANYGYTF. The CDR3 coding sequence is TGTGCCAGCAGTCCACGACTGTTAGCTAACTATGGCTACACCTTC.